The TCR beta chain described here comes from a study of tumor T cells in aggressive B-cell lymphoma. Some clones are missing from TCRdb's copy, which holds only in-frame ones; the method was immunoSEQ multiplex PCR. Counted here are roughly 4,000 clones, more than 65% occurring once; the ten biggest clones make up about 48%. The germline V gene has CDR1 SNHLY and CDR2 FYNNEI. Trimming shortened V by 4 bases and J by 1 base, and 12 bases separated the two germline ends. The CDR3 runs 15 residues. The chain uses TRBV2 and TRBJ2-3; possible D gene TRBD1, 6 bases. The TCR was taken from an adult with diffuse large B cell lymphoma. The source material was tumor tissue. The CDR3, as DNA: TGTGCCAGCAGTGGGGCAGGGGTAGGCACAGATACGCAGTATTTT. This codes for CASSGAGVGTDTQYF.